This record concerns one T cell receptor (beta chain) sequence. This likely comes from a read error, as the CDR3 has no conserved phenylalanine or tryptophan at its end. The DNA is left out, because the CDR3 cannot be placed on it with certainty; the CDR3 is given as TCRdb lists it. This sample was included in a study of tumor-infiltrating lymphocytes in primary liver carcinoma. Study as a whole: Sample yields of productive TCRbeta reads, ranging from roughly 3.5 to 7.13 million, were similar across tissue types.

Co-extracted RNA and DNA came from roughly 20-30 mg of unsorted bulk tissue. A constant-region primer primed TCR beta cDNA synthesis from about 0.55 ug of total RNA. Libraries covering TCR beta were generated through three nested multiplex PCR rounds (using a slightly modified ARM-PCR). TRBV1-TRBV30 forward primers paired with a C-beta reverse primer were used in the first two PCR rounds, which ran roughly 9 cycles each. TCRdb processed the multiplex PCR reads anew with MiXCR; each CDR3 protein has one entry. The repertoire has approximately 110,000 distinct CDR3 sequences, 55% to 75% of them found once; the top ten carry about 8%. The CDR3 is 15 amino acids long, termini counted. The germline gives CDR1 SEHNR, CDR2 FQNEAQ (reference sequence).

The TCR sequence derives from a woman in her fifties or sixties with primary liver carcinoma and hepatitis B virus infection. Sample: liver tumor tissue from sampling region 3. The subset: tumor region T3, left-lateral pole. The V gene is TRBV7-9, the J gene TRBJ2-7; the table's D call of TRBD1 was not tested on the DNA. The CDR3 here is CASSLAGGATYERYL.